The clone carrying this T cell receptor (beta chain) was detected ten times or more. Its antigen is unidentified. Using RNA transcripts as the source, TCR beta CDR3 regions were amplified. Carried out on the TCR CDR3, a first-round RT-PCR used the HTBI primer set. Using its own MiXCR run on the multiplex PCR reads, TCRdb lists one record per CDR3 protein. The profile shows about 720,000 distinct CDR3 sequences, about 19% of them singletons. This entry belongs to a study of T cells in Graves' hyperthyroidism and ophthalmopathy. Deletions cut 1 base from V and 4 bases from J, with 2 bases between. CDR3 length: 11 amino acids. Germline V gene lookup returns CDR1 LGHDT and CDR2 YNNKEL (reference sequence). Patients aged 18 to 65 had newly diagnosed hyperthyroidism lasting under 2 months. Fresh peripheral blood, 10 ml, was the source of the PBMCs. General observations from the study: The authors' 13 V-J model separated ophthalmopathy from stable hyperthyroidism.

Sequencing was carried out using blood. The gene calls are TRBV3-1 and TRBJ2-7; D gene uncertain. The receptor was derived from a woman between 50 and 59 years old with Graves' hyperthyroidism that later progressed to Graves' ophthalmopathy. CDR3 nucleotide sequence: TGTGCCAGCAGCCAAGGGTACGAGCAGTACTTC. Residues: CASSQGYEQYF.